The following is a TCR beta chain sequence with its context. This specimen comes from a study of blood T cell repertoires in COVID-19. On the study more broadly: Acute and convalescent COVID-19 specimens originated in the United States, Italy and Spain. PBMCs, B-cell-depleted T cells, or T cells were the source of the cDNA or gDNA that made up the material.

Germline V CDR1 and CDR2: SNHLY, FYNNEI. The CDR3 has 13 amino acids. V was pared by 2 bases and J by 8 bases, with 12 bases between. Per the original methods: Scientists estimated how many nucleated cells there were by amplifying reference gene primers. The table came from immunoSEQ multiplex PCR; TCRdb's copy has only in-frame clones and leaves some out. V and J calls and clone size are as listed in that table; D and trimming were resolved from the DNA. The sample shows some 30,000 clones, about 89% of them seen only once. Sequencing input: peripheral blood. The TCR comes from a human donor in a cohort sampled during active COVID-19. The chain recombines TRBV2 with TRBJ1-1, with D unclear. The CDR3 DNA reads TGTGCCAGCAGTGAACTCGCGGCTGGCGAAGCTTTCTTT. It translates to CASSELAAGEAFF. Complete variable domain (other parts from reference TRBV2 and TRBJ1-1): EPEVTQTPSHQVTQMGQEVILRCVPISNHLYFYWYRQILGQKVEFLVSFYNNEISEKSEIFDDQFSVERPDGSNFTLKIRSTKLEDSAMYFCASSELAAGEAFFGQGTRLTVV.